Below, 15 T cell receptor beta chains from the same sample are listed, as sequenced in a study of T cell responses to AZD1222 COVID-19 vaccine. Here immunoSEQ multiplex PCR was the method, and the copy in TCRdb shows in-frame clones only, minus some. The sample includes roughly 120,000 clones, 87% seen only once; the top ten take 5% to 5.5%. This material consisted of peripheral blood, taken on day 0 of AZD1222 vaccination. The receptors were gathered from an adult in good health.

This clone is termed medium-sized. The chain joins TRBV9 to TRBJ2-1; the D gene is possibly TRBD2 (6 bases). Germline CDR1 and CDR2: SGDLS and YYNGEE. This CDR3 has 14 residues. Trimming pared 6 bases from V and 7 bases from J, leaving 17 bases between. Here the CDR3 DNA reads TGTGCCAGCACGGGGGTAGGGGATAGGAATGAGCAGTTCTTC. Protein product: CASTGVGDRNEQFF. The full variable domain, with the rest looked up from reference TRBV9 and TRBJ2-1, is DSGVTQTPKHLITATGQRVTLRCSPRSGDLSVYWYQQSLDQGLQFLIQYYNGEERAKGNILERFSAQQFPDLHSELNLSSLELGDSALYFCASTGVGDRNEQFFGPGTRLTVL.

This clone was observed once. J is TRBJ1-2 and V is TRBV27; D remains ambiguous. Trimming took off 5 bases at V and 0 bases at J, with 10 bases between the two ends. The germline gives CDR1 MNHEY, CDR2 SMNVEV (reference sequence). The CDR3 totals 14 residues. Written as DNA, the CDR3 is TGTGCCAGCAGTCCCCGGTCATCTAACTATGGCTACACCTTC. This gives the protein CASSPRSSNYGYTF.

A few counts support this clone. The rearrangement links TRBV4-3 to TRBJ2-5, with TRBD2 matching 7 bases. This CDR3 is built from 17 residues. Germline lookup yields CDR1 LGHNA and CDR2 YSLEER. Germline trimming cut 0 bases from V and 7 bases from J; bases unmatched to any gene: 14. The CDR3, as DNA: TGCGCCAGCAGCCAAGAAACGTACGGGAGGAACATCGGGACCCAGTACTTC. Its translation is CASSQETYGRNIGTQYF.

The rearrangement joins TRBV7-9 to TRBJ1-1, with TRBD1 identical over 9 bases. The CDR3 consists of 16 residues. The germline gives CDR1 SEHNR, CDR2 FQNEAQ (reference sequence). Unmatched junction bases numbered 11, after V lost 5 bases and J lost 4 bases. The CDR3 sequence: CASSPPTGTGITEAFF. CDR3 DNA: TGTGCCAGCAGCCCTCCAACCGGGACAGGGATCACTGAAGCTTTCTTT.

The V call is TRBV6-1, the J call TRBJ2-3; tentative D call: TRBD2 (6 bases). The ends were cut back, 0 bases at V and 2 bases at J, with 15 bases in the middle. The germline gives CDR1 MNHNS, CDR2 SASEGT. This CDR3 is 17 amino acids long. CDR3 in DNA: TGTGCCAGCAGTGAAGCAGCTGGTGGCGGGAACACAGATACGCAGTATTTT. As protein: CASSEAAGGGNTDTQYF.

The chain is built from TRBV28 and TRBJ2-3, with 9 nucleotides matching TRBD1. CDR3 length: 16 amino acids. V dropped 4 bases and J dropped 9; count of bases not matched to a gene: 14. Germline V CDR1 and CDR2: MDHEN, SYDVKM. The CDR3 DNA is TGTGCCAGCAGTTCACCGGGACAGGGATACCTGAACACGCAGTATTTT. This encodes CASSSPGQGYLNTQYF.

The rearrangement links TRBV2 to TRBJ2-7; 9 bases match TRBD1. Germline values: CDR1 SNHLY, CDR2 FYNNEI. V shed 7 bases, J shed 4 bases, and the junction held 8 bases outside the gene matches. The CDR3 sequence is 14 residues long. CDR3 nucleotide sequence: TGTGCCAGCACCACAGGGGGCGCGGAATACGAGCAGTACTTC. It specifies CASTTGGAEYEQYF.

The chain is built from TRBV5-4 and TRBJ2-5; maybe TRBD2 (7 bases). The CDR3 has 16 residues. CDR1 and CDR2 from the germline V gene are SGHNT and YYREEE (reference sequence). The V and J ends lost 2 bases and 4 bases respectively, with 18 bases between them. This CDR3 is CASSLSRGAGRETQYF. DNA of the CDR3: TGTGCCAGCAGCTTAAGTCGGGGGGCTGGGAGAGAGACCCAGTACTTC.

The chain uses TRBV7-9 and TRBJ2-7; D gene unclear. Trimming took 2 bases from V and 2 from J, leaving 4 bases between them. The germline gives CDR1 SEHNR, CDR2 FQNEAQ (reference sequence). This CDR3 has 12 residues. Here the CDR3 DNA reads TGTGCCAGCAGCTTATTGACCTACGAGCAGTACTTC. This sequence encodes CASSLLTYEQYF.

CDR3 sequence reads: CASSLAIGRANTDTQYF. The CDR3 region has the DNA TGTGCCAGCAGCTTAGCGATAGGGAGGGCTAACACAGATACGCAGTATTTT. The chain has TRBV7-2 and TRBJ2-3, with 7 positions matching TRBD2. The CDR3 runs 17 residues. Per the germline V gene, CDR1 is SGHTA and CDR2 is FQGNSA. Trimming at V came to 0 bases and at J to 2 bases, leaving 8 bases not matched to a gene.

This chain joins TRBV11-3 and TRBJ2-2; D ambiguous. The CDR3 totals 14 residues. The V gene's germline CDR1 is SGHNT and CDR2 YENEEA. The V end was cut by 1 base, the J end by 6 bases, with 9 bases between. The CDR3 region is CASSLGLSAGELFF. The CDR3 DNA follows: TGTGCCAGCAGCTTAGGTTTAAGTGCCGGGGAGCTGTTTTTT.

In this sample, this clone turned up once. The V call is TRBV29-1, the J call TRBJ1-4; D is perhaps TRBD1 (5 bases). The CDR3 is 15 amino acids. Germline V gene lookup returns CDR1 SQVTM and CDR2 ANQGSEA. V lost 0 bases, J lost 6 bases, and 14 bases lay in between. CDR3 loop: CSVEDPRVGDEKLFF. The CDR3 DNA sequence: TGCAGCGTTGAAGATCCAAGGGTAGGGGATGAAAAACTGTTTTTT. Full variable domain (rest looked up from reference TRBV29-1 and TRBJ1-4): SAVISQKPSRDICQRGTSLTIQCQVDSQVTMMFWYRQQPGQSLTLIATANQGSEATYESGFVIDKFPISRPNLTFSTLTVSNMSPEDSSIYLCSVEDPRVGDEKLFFGSGTQLSVL.

The chain carries TRBV5-1 and TRBJ1-4, with 8 bases fitting TRBD1. This CDR3 is 15 amino acids long. V lost 3 bases, J lost 3 bases, and 4 bases stayed unmatched. Germline CDR1 is SGHRS and CDR2 is YFSETQ. The CDR3, as DNA: TGCGCCAGCAGCTGGACAGGGAACGCTAATGAAAAACTGTTTTTT. It translates to CASSWTGNANEKLFF. Full variable domain (remainder filled in from reference TRBV5-1 and TRBJ1-4): KAGVTQTPRYLIKTRGQQVTLSCSPISGHRSVSWYQQTPGQGLQFLFEYFSETQRNKGNFPGRFSGRQFSNSRSEMNVSTLELGDSALYLCASSWTGNANEKLFFGSGTQLSVL.

J is TRBJ1-1 and V is TRBV15; TRBD1 aligns across 7 bases. Looked up from germline, CDR1 is LNHNV and CDR2 is YYDKDF (reference sequence). The CDR3 sequence is 13 residues long. V gave up 3 bases and J gave up 8 bases; unmatched junction bases: 6. The CDR3 is CATSSAQGEEAFF. CDR3 coding DNA: TGTGCCACCAGCAGTGCTCAGGGGGAAGAAGCTTTCTTT. Complete variable domain (other parts from reference TRBV15 and TRBJ1-1): DAMVIQNPRYQVTQFGKPVTLSCSQTLNHNVMYWYQQKSSQAPKLLFHYYDKDFNNEADTPDNFQSRRPNTSFCFLDIRSPGLGDTAMYLCATSSAQGEEAFFGQGTRLTVV.

The J gene is TRBJ1-2, the V gene TRBV7-9; 10 bases agree with TRBD1. The CDR3 loop spans 14 amino acids. V trimming: 5 bases; J trimming: 2 bases; junction bases outside the gene matches: 2. The germline CDR1 and CDR2 sequences are SEHNR and FQNEAQ (reference sequence). The CDR3 bases are TGTGCCAGCAGCCGGACAGGGGGGAACTATGGCTACACCTTC. Protein sequence: CASSRTGGNYGYTF.